What follows are 25 T cell receptor beta chains derived from one specimen sequenced in a study of T cells in Graves' hyperthyroidism and ophthalmopathy. Amplification of TCR beta CDR3 regions used RNA as the template. HTBI primers were the set used in a first-round RT-PCR of the TCR CDR3. TCRdb fed the multiplex PCR reads into MiXCR, producing one record per CDR3 protein. The data show about 380,000 distinct CDR3 sequences, around 20% seen once. Sequencing was done on a sample of blood. These receptors came from a young man with Graves' ophthalmopathy.

At least ten counts were recorded for this clonotype. The V gene is TRBV20-1, the J gene TRBJ2-1, with 8 positions matching TRBD1. V lost 5 bases and J lost 9; bases outside the gene matches: 6. This CDR3 spans 12 amino acids. CDR1 is DFQATT, CDR2 SNEGSKA, per germline (reference sequence). The CDR3 region is CSAFGQGGEQFF. The CDR3 region has the DNA TGCAGTGCTTTCGGACAGGGAGGTGAGCAGTTCTTC.

Concerning this clonotype: This may stem from a read error, because a much larger clone lies one nucleotide away. The rearrangement joins TRBV20-1 to TRBJ1-2; weak D call: TRBD1 (6 bases). The germline V gene encodes CDR1 DFQATT and CDR2 SNEGSKA (reference sequence). The CDR3 loop spans 12 amino acids. CDR3 nucleotide sequence: TGCAGCCCCAGAGGGGGGCCATATGGCTACACCTTC. Encoded protein: CSPRGGPYGYTF.

This clonotype was picked up many times. This rearrangement joins TRBV2 to TRBJ2-1; TRBD2 aligns across 8 bases. There are 15 residues in the CDR3. Germline V gene sequence: CDR1 SNHLY, CDR2 FYNNEI. The ends lost 6 bases at V and 9 bases at J; junction bases unmatched: 13. The CDR3 nucleotides read TGTGCCAGCAGCGAGGGACTAGTGGTCCTCGGTGAGCAGTTCTTC. This gives the protein CASSEGLVVLGEQFF.

This clonotype was found many times. The CDR3: CASSSAGGPQGDTQYF. The CDR3 nucleotides read TGTGCCAGCAGTTCCGCGGGGGGGCCTCAGGGAGATACGCAGTATTTT. The chain employs TRBV6-2 or TRBV6-3 and TRBJ2-3, with 9 bases fitting TRBD2. J gave up 5 bases and V 4 bases, and 10 bases lay outside the gene matches. The CDR3 is 16 residues long. Germline CDR1 MNHEY, CDR2 SVGEGT.

The chain is built from TRBV5-8 and TRBJ2-1; 11 positions agree with TRBD1. The CDR3 extends over 15 amino acids. Per germline, CDR1 SGHTS and CDR2 YDEGEE. Trimming at V came to 4 bases and at J to 8 bases, leaving 8 bases not matched to a gene. The CDR3 here is CASSVRDRGNYEQFF. The CDR3, as DNA: TGTGCCAGCAGCGTCCGGGACAGGGGGAATTATGAGCAGTTCTTC.

This clonotype was picked up one time. This chain links TRBV11-2 with TRBJ2-7; 15 nucleotides line up with TRBD2. CDR3 size: 16 residues. Losses at the gene ends were 5 bases for V and 1 base for J; bases not matched to a gene: 3. Germline CDR1 reads SGHAT; CDR2 reads FQNNGV. The CDR3 protein is CASSPGTSGGSYEQYF. As DNA, the CDR3 is TGTGCCAGCAGCCCCGGGACTAGCGGGGGGTCCTACGAGCAGTACTTC.

This chain links TRBV10-3 with TRBJ2-5, with 7 nucleotides matching TRBD1. V gave up 5 bases and J gave up 2 bases; unmatched junction bases: 2. The CDR3 spans 13 residues. Germline V gives CDR1 ENHRY, CDR2 SYGVKD. This CDR3 reads CAISMGQQETQYF. In DNA, the CDR3 is TGTGCCATCAGTATGGGACAGCAAGAGACCCAGTACTTC.

This clonotype has at least ten counts. This chain uses TRBV18 with TRBJ2-5; either TRBD1 or TRBD2 may supply D (5 bases each). This CDR3 region has 11 residues. Trimming pared 8 bases from V and 5 bases from J, leaving 9 bases between. Germline V CDR1 and CDR2: KGHSH, LQKENI. The CDR3 coding sequence is TGTGCCAGCAGTGAGGGGGAGACCCAGTACTTC. It specifies CASSEGETQYF.

Written as DNA, the CDR3 is TGTGCCGCGGGACAGAATGGCTACACCTTC. This gives the protein CAAGQNGYTF. The rearrangement links TRBV6-1 to TRBJ1-2; TRBD1 agrees at 7 bases. Trimming cost V 11 bases and J 6 bases; bases outside gene matches: 3. The CDR3 covers 10 residues. Germline V gives CDR1 MNHNS, CDR2 SASEGT.

This clonotype has a handful of counts. The chain carries TRBV12-3 or TRBV12-4 and TRBJ1-3; no clear D. This CDR3 has 16 amino acids. Trimming removed 6 bases at V and 4 bases at J, with 19 bases between. The CDR3 DNA sequence: TGTGCCAGCAGACCCCCTACATCGAAGCGGGGAAACACCATATATTTT. This sequence encodes CASRPPTSKRGNTIYF.

This chain links TRBV4-1 with TRBJ2-5, with a weak D call TRBD2 (6 bases). This CDR3 is 14 amino acids long. CDR1 is MGHRA and CDR2 is YSYEKL in the germline V gene. V was pared by 0 bases and J by 5 bases, with 10 bases between. In DNA, the CDR3 is TGCGCCAGCAGCCAAGATAGGGCGGGGGAGACCCAGTACTTC. Translation: CASSQDRAGETQYF.

This clonotype was picked up a small number of times. This rearrangement joins TRBV11-2 to TRBJ2-7, with D perhaps TRBD1 or TRBD2 (5 bases each). The length of the CDR3 is 15 residues. CDR1 is SGHAT, CDR2 FQNNGV, per germline. Trimming removed 5 bases from V and 4 bases from J, with 18 bases in between. The CDR3 sequence is CASSRPGPRPYEQYF. The CDR3 bases are TGTGCCAGCAGCAGACCGGGGCCTAGACCTTACGAGCAGTACTTC.

The chain carries TRBV4-1 and TRBJ2-5; TRBD1 agrees at 11 bases. Germline-derived CDR1 and CDR2 are MGHRA and YSYEKL. With V trimmed by 6 bases and J by 3 bases, 6 bases remained unmatched. This CDR3 is 15 amino acids long. The CDR3 protein is CASRHRDRGEETQYF. CDR3 bases: TGCGCCAGCAGACATCGGGACAGGGGGGAAGAGACCCAGTACTTC.

V usage is TRBV7-2 and J usage is TRBJ2-3; D possibly corresponds to TRBD2 (6 bases). Germline V CDR1 and CDR2: SGHTA, FQGNSA. This CDR3 has 14 amino acids. V gave up 5 bases and J gave up 4 bases, with 13 bases separating them. As DNA, the CDR3 is TGTGCCAGCAGCCATCGTCGGGAGTCAGATACGCAGTATTTT. Protein: CASSHRRESDTQYF.

This clonotype was seen repeatedly, ten times or more. The rearrangement joins TRBV3-1 to TRBJ1-2; 7 bases align to TRBD1. V dropped 4 bases and J dropped 4; count of bases not matched to a gene: 6. The CDR3 has 14 amino acids. The germline CDR1 and CDR2 sequences are LGHDT and YNNKEL (reference sequence). The DNA for the CDR3 is TGTGCCAGCAGCCCGACAGGGCAAAGCTATGGCTACACCTTC. Protein: CASSPTGQSYGYTF.

In this sample, this clonotype turned up many times. This chain uses TRBV20-1 with TRBJ2-3; D unclear. The CDR3 is 13 residues long. The germline CDR1 and CDR2 sequences are DFQATT and SNEGSKA (reference sequence). Between the trimmed V and J ends, which lost 3 bases and 3 bases, there was a span of 10 bases. The CDR3 loop is CSARMVATDTQYF. DNA of the CDR3: TGCAGTGCTAGGATGGTGGCGACAGATACGCAGTATTTT.

The count of this clonotype is one. DNA of the CDR3: TGTGCCAGCAGCGCCCACCCGGCCGCGAGCAACACTGAAGCTTTCTTT. Protein product: CASSAHPAASNTEAFF. This rearrangement joins TRBV13 to TRBJ1-1; D gene ambiguous. The CDR3 length is 16 residues. Looked up from germline, CDR1 is PRHDT and CDR2 is FYEKMQ (reference sequence). Between the trimmed V and J ends, which lost 5 bases and 2 bases, there was a span of 18 bases.

The chain employs TRBV11-2 and TRBJ2-5, with TRBD2 matching 11 bases. J lost 2 bases, V lost 0 bases, and 2 bases had no gene match. In germline, CDR1 is SGHAT, CDR2 FQNNGV. CDR3 length: 16 residues. The CDR3 DNA reads TGTGCCAGCAGCTTAGAACTAGCGGGGGTACAAGAGACCCAGTACTTC. Encoded protein: CASSLELAGVQETQYF.

This chain links TRBV4-2 with TRBJ2-6; 7 nucleotides agree with TRBD2. The V and J ends lost 0 bases and 2 bases, in that order; junction bases with no gene match: 7. CDR1 and CDR2 (germline): LGHNA, YNFKEQ. This CDR3 is built from 18 residues. The CDR3 region has the DNA TGTGCCAGCAGCCAAGAGGAGCGGGGCGGAGCTGGGGCCAACGTCCTGACTTTC. This gives the protein CASSQEERGGAGANVLTF.

The rearrangement joins TRBV9 to TRBJ2-1; possible D gene TRBD2, 7 bases. This CDR3 spans 16 amino acids. V dropped 1 base and J dropped 1 base, with 12 bases sitting between them. The germline CDR1 and CDR2 sequences are SGDLS and YYNGEE. CDR3 in DNA: TGTGCCAGCAGCGTATGGGCGGGGGCGTCCTACAATGAGCAGTTCTTC. It encodes CASSVWAGASYNEQFF.

The gene calls are TRBV5-1 and TRBJ1-1; D gene unclear. V was trimmed by 0 bases and J by 1 base, leaving 7 bases between them. Germline assignment: CDR1 SGHRS and CDR2 YFSETQ. The CDR3 runs 14 residues. Written as DNA, the CDR3 is TGCGCCAGCAGCTTGGATGCGGGGAACACTGAAGCTTTCTTT. It specifies CASSLDAGNTEAFF.

A word on this clonotype: Being one base from a much bigger clone, this may be a read error. The genes are TRBV18 and TRBJ1-4; a possible D gene is TRBD1 (5 bases). The CDR3 runs 16 residues. The germline V gene encodes CDR1 KGHSH and CDR2 LQKENI. The CDR3 protein is CASSPPGPGLNGKLFF. In DNA, the CDR3 is TGTGCCAGCTCACCACCGGGTCCAGGGCTTAATGGAAAACTGTTTTTT.

About this clonotype: One base away lies a much larger clone, so this may be a sequencing read error. The CDR3 DNA reads as TGTGCCAGCAGCCAAGTACCGGGACACCCTTTAAGGCAGTACTTC. Its translation: CASSQVPGHPLRQYF. The chain couples TRBV3-1 to TRBJ2-7; D may be TRBD1 (6 bases). V lost 1 base and J 9 bases, leaving 19 bases between the germline ends. Germline V gives CDR1 LGHDT, CDR2 YNNKEL (reference sequence). There are 15 residues in the CDR3.

This clonotype was counted many times. This chain links TRBV3-1 with TRBJ1-1, with D possibly matching TRBD1 (5 bases). Trimming cost V 4 bases and J 10 bases, with 10 bases left between them. CDR3 length: 11 amino acids. CDR1 is LGHDT and CDR2 is YNNKEL in the germline V gene (reference sequence). CDR3 in amino acids: CASSRGGIAFF. The CDR3 DNA reads TGTGCCAGCAGCCGGGGGGGAATAGCTTTCTTT.

This clonotype was seen ten or more times. V usage is TRBV7-2 and J usage is TRBJ2-4, with D uncertain. Per germline, CDR1 SGHTA and CDR2 FQGNSA. The CDR3 is 15 residues long. V was shortened by 5 bases and J by 0 bases, with 11 bases between the two germline ends. CDR3 sequence: CASSPGNLAKNIQYF. Written as DNA, the CDR3 is TGTGCCAGCAGCCCAGGCAATTTAGCCAAAAACATTCAGTACTTC. The complete variable domain, with remaining parts taken from reference TRBV7-2 and TRBJ2-4, reads GAGVSQSPSNKVTEKGKDVELRCDPISGHTALYWYRQSLGQGLEFLIYFQGNSAPDKSGLPSDRFSAERTGGSVSTLTIQRTQQEDSAVYLCASSPGNLAKNIQYFGAGTRLSVL.